The 21 T cell receptor beta chains listed next were all sequenced from one sample in a study of cytomegalovirus exposure and HLA in healthy donors. Amplification used 60 Vbeta primers and 13 Jbeta primers. Libraries were prepared by immunoSEQ multiplex PCR; TCRdb keeps only in-frame clonotypes and omits some of them. The sample records roughly 190,000 clones, around 88% being singletons. Sequencing used PBMCs. These receptors were collected from a man aged 40-49 years in good health and CMV-seropositive.

The genes are TRBV19 and TRBJ1-2; D unresolved. Between the trimmed V and J ends, which lost 6 bases and 4 bases, there was a span of 18 bases. CDR3 length equals 15 residues. CDR1 and CDR2 (germline): LNHDA, SQIVND (reference sequence). The CDR3 nucleotides are TGTGCCAGTAGGCAGAGCCCCTTCGGGAGCTATGGCTACACCTTC. Translated: CASRQSPFGSYGYTF. Looking up the rest from reference TRBV19 and TRBJ1-2 gives the full variable domain: DGGITQSPKYLFRKEGQNVTLSCEQNLNHDAMYWYRQDPGQGLRLIYYSQIVNDFQKGDIAEGYSVSREKKESFPLTVTSAQKNPTAFYLCASRQSPFGSYGYTFGSGTRLTVV.

V is TRBV2 and J is TRBJ2-2, with D uncertain. Trimming removed 2 bases from V and 2 bases from J, with 9 bases in between. CDR1 SNHLY and CDR2 FYNNEI come from the germline V gene. This CDR3 has 15 amino acids. CDR3 sequence: CASSEFGGNTGELFF. CDR3 in DNA: TGTGCCAGCAGTGAATTTGGCGGAAACACCGGGGAGCTGTTTTTT.

The CDR3 region has the DNA TGTGCCAGCAGTTTATTGCCTAGCGGGACGGTACAAGAGACCCAGTACTTC. It encodes CASSLLPSGTVQETQYF. V and J are TRBV27 and TRBJ2-5; 9 bases map to TRBD2. Per germline, CDR1 MNHEY and CDR2 SMNVEV (reference sequence). CDR3 length: 17 residues. V lost 1 base, J lost 2 bases, and 8 bases stayed unmatched.

This rearrangement joins TRBV7-8 to TRBJ2-2, with 8 nucleotides matching TRBD1. V lost 2 bases to trimming and J lost 7 bases; unmatched junction nucleotides: 3. This CDR3 is 14 amino acids long. Germline V CDR1 and CDR2: SGHVS, FQNEAQ. Here the CDR3 DNA reads TGTGCCAGCAGCTTACAGGGGGCTGGCGGGGAGCTGTTTTTT. Translated: CASSLQGAGGELFF.

The chain has TRBV11-2 and TRBJ2-1; D gene ambiguous. The ends were cut back, 1 base at V and 3 bases at J, with 7 bases in the middle. The CDR3 consists of 14 residues. Germline V gene sequence: CDR1 SGHAT, CDR2 FQNNGV. For the CDR3, the DNA is TGTGCCAGCAGCTTAGCCAGAAACTACAATGAGCAGTTCTTC. Protein sequence: CASSLARNYNEQFF.

V is TRBV5-1 and J is TRBJ1-2; 9 bases agree with TRBD1. Germline CDR1 and CDR2: SGHRS and YFSETQ. Trimming removed 4 bases from V and 4 bases from J; junction bases left unmatched: 5. The CDR3 contains 14 residues. The CDR3 DNA sequence: TGCGCCAGCAGCAGCGGGACAGGGAGCTATGGCTACACCTTC. The encoded protein is CASSSGTGSYGYTF.

The chain carries TRBV19 and TRBJ2-1; 7 nucleotides agree with TRBD1. Per the germline V gene, CDR1 is LNHDA and CDR2 is SQIVND (reference sequence). The CDR3 is 14 residues long. V lost 6 bases, J lost 5 bases, and 7 bases stayed unmatched. The CDR3 reads CASRRRDRHNEQFF. DNA for the CDR3: TGTGCCAGTAGAAGAAGGGACAGACACAATGAGCAGTTCTTC.

This clone showed up just a few times. The chain combines TRBV28 with TRBJ2-7; 10 bases align to TRBD1. The V segment lost 8 bases and the J segment 6 bases; nucleotides outside the gene matches: 10. There are 14 residues in the CDR3. Germline CDR1 reads MDHEN; CDR2 reads SYDVKM. The CDR3 reads CASASGTGDREQYF. In DNA form, the CDR3 reads TGTGCCAGCGCGTCAGGGACAGGGGACCGCGAGCAGTACTTC.

The rearrangement joins TRBV28 to TRBJ2-1, with TRBD2 identical over 10 bases. Germline lookup yields CDR1 MDHEN and CDR2 SYDVKM. Germline trimming cut 8 bases from V and 0 bases from J; bases unmatched to any gene: 10. This CDR3 has 17 residues. Written as DNA, the CDR3 is TGTGCCAGCCTAGGGCTAGCGGGGGAGAGCTCCTACAATGAGCAGTTCTTC. This codes for CASLGLAGESSYNEQFF.

The chain has TRBV7-8 and TRBJ1-2, with a tentative D call TRBD1 (5 bases). The length of the CDR3 is 11 residues. Germline loops: CDR1 SGHVS, CDR2 FQNEAQ. Trimming left V 8 bases short and J 2 bases short, with 6 bases between. The CDR3 DNA reads as TGTGCCAGCGCAGGGAACTATGGCTACACCTTC. It encodes CASAGNYGYTF.

The chain employs TRBV7-9 and TRBJ2-7, with 8 bases that match TRBD1. The V segment lost 1 base and the J segment 2 bases; nucleotides outside the gene matches: 1. Germline-derived CDR1 and CDR2 are SEHNR and FQNEAQ (reference sequence). CDR3 length: 14 residues. As DNA, the CDR3 is TGTGCCAGCAGCTTAGGGGGACAGGCCTACGAGCAGTACTTC. Protein product: CASSLGGQAYEQYF.

V usage is TRBV9 and J usage is TRBJ1-4; 8 nucleotides match TRBD1. The V gene end was trimmed by 0 bases and the J gene end by 7 bases; junction bases not matched to a gene: 8. Germline CDR1 is SGDLS and CDR2 is YYNGEE. The CDR3 has 16 amino acids. As DNA, the CDR3 is TGTGCCAGCAGCGTAGCGGACAGGGTTGTAAGTGAAAAACTGTTTTTT. Translation gives CASSVADRVVSEKLFF.

CDR3 coding DNA: TGTGCCAGCAGTGAAGGCGGGAGTTTCTACGAGCAGTACTTC. Translating gives CASSEGGSFYEQYF. The J gene is TRBJ2-7, the V gene TRBV6-5; 7 bases line up with TRBD2. J lost 3 bases, V lost 5 bases, and 7 bases had no gene match. This CDR3 has 14 residues. Germline assignment: CDR1 MNHEY and CDR2 SVGAGI.

The sample holds one count of this clone. The rearrangement links TRBV28 to TRBJ2-2; a weak D match, TRBD1 (6 bases). The CDR3 is 18 residues long. Germline V gene data show CDR1 as MDHEN and CDR2 as SYDVKM. V was shortened by 1 base and J by 3 bases, with 18 bases between the two germline ends. CDR3 protein: CASSLYPLDSQYTGELFF. The CDR3 nucleotides read TGTGCCAGCAGTTTATACCCATTGGACAGCCAATACACCGGGGAGCTGTTTTTT. The full variable domain, its missing parts supplied by reference TRBV28 and TRBJ2-2, is DVKVTQSSRYLVKRTGEKVFLECVQDMDHENMFWYRQDPGLGLRLIYFSYDVKMKEKGDIPEGYSVSREKKERFSLILESASTNQTSMYLCASSLYPLDSQYTGELFFGEGSRLTVL.

CDR3 nucleotides: TGTGCCTGGAGTGTAGGAGGGTTCGGAATGAACACTGAAGCTTTCTTT. Translation gives CAWSVGGFGMNTEAFF. This chain uses TRBV30 with TRBJ1-1; no clear D. CDR3 length: 16 amino acids. The germline V gene has CDR1 GTSNPN and CDR2 SVGIG (reference sequence). The V end lost 0 bases, the J end lost 0 bases, and 14 bases lay between the germline ends.

The V and J genes are TRBV27 and TRBJ1-5; TRBD1 matches 8 bases. The CDR3 is 14 residues long. V was clipped by 3 bases and J by 6 bases; unmatched bases: 4. In germline, CDR1 is MNHEY, CDR2 SMNVEV (reference sequence). For the CDR3, the DNA is TGTGCCAGCAGTTTTGCGCAGGGGGCTCAGCCCCAGCATTTT. It translates to CASSFAQGAQPQHF.

J is TRBJ2-5 and V is TRBV19, with 10 bases matching TRBD2. The CDR3 extends over 20 amino acids. V dropped 7 bases and J dropped 0; count of bases not matched to a gene: 20. Germline V lookup: CDR1 LNHDA, CDR2 SQIVND (reference sequence). The CDR3 region is CASKGSGRGFFAVYQETQYF. The CDR3 coding sequence is TGTGCCAGTAAAGGGAGCGGGAGGGGTTTCTTCGCGGTGTACCAAGAGACCCAGTACTTC.

J is TRBJ2-7 and V is TRBV5-6, with TRBD1 as a possible D gene (6 bases). There are 16 residues in the CDR3. Germline V CDR1 and CDR2: SGHDT, YYEEEE. The germline V and J ends were trimmed by 1 base and 3 bases, with 17 bases remaining between them. DNA for the CDR3: TGTGCCAGCAGCTTGCAGGGGACCTCTCGGTACTACGAGCAGTACTTC. The encoded protein is CASSLQGTSRYYEQYF.

The rearrangement joins TRBV5-1 to TRBJ2-3; D not resolved. Trimming left V 2 bases short and J 4 bases short, with 11 bases between. Germline CDR1 and CDR2: SGHRS and YFSETQ. The CDR3 consists of 14 residues. CDR3 in amino acids: CASSLNSLADTQYF. The CDR3 region has the DNA TGCGCCAGCAGCTTAAATTCTCTTGCAGATACGCAGTATTTT.

The genes are TRBV29-1 and TRBJ1-3; D is unclear. The CDR3 runs 13 residues. V lost 2 bases, J lost 3 bases, and 8 bases lay in between. Germline CDR1 and CDR2: SQVTM and ANQGSEA. The CDR3, as DNA: TGCAGCGTTGAAAGAGGCGGTGGAAACACCATATATTTT. Its protein is CSVERGGGNTIYF. Complete variable domain (other parts from reference TRBV29-1 and TRBJ1-3): SAVISQKPSRDICQRGTSLTIQCQVDSQVTMMFWYRQQPGQSLTLIATANQGSEATYESGFVIDKFPISRPNLTFSTLTVSNMSPEDSSIYLCSVERGGGNTIYFGEGSWLTVV.

The chain employs TRBV5-4 and TRBJ2-3, with D unclear. The CDR3 spans 13 residues. The germline gives CDR1 SGHNT, CDR2 YYREEE (reference sequence). V was pared by 3 bases and J by 6 bases, with 11 bases between. The CDR3 here is CASSSNIPDTQYF. DNA of the CDR3: TGTGCCAGCAGCTCAAACATTCCCGATACGCAGTATTTT.